This T cell receptor (beta chain) was identified during a study of cytomegalovirus exposure and HLA in healthy donors. PCR amplification relied on 60 Vbeta primers (plus 13 Jbeta primers). Using immunoSEQ multiplex PCR, the repertoire was profiled, and TCRdb retains in-frame clones only, with some absent. This sample has around 260,000 clones, with about 80% found just once. Study-level results: Several V segments, TRBV6-2 and TRBV6-3 among them, could not be told apart and were dropped.

V shed 6 bases and J shed 3 bases, with 15 bases lying between them. The germline V gene has CDR1 MNHEY and CDR2 SVGAGI. The CDR3 consists of 15 residues. Points on this clone: What it binds is unknown.

Donors were nominally healthy when sampled, though unrecorded immune exposures were likely. The receptor was derived from a girl aged 2-10 years in good health and CMV-seronegative. The sample was PBMCs. The chain recombines TRBV6-5 with TRBJ2-1, with TRBD2 as a possible D gene (6 bases). For the CDR3, the DNA is TGTGCCAGCAGCCCCGCGGGGATAAACTACAATGAGCAGTTCTTC. Translated, it gives CASSPAGINYNEQFF.